Reported below is one TCR beta chain. The data are from a study of blood T cell repertoires in COVID-19. Here immunoSEQ multiplex PCR was the method, and the copy in TCRdb shows in-frame clones only, minus some. This table holds 120,000 to 150,000 clones, roughly 80% found once. Germline V lookup: CDR1 SEHNR, CDR2 FQNEAQ (reference sequence). The CDR3 totals 12 residues. V was cut by 6 bases and J by 8 bases, with 13 bases left in between. The sample was peripheral blood. This sequence joins TRBV7-9 and TRBJ1-2; the D is unclear. The source is a human donor in a cohort sampled during active COVID-19. The CDR3 protein is CASSVTEEGYTF. In nucleotides, the CDR3 is TGTGCCAGCAGTGTTACGGAGGAGGGCTACACCTTC.